Listed here are 27 T cell receptor beta chains from one sample, sequenced in a study of blood T cells in healthy people across ages. The use of a sample-barcoded 5' primer and a J-beta primer mix characterized a second PCR of 7 to 11 cycles. One entry per CDR3 protein results from TCRdb running MiXCR on the 5' RACE reads. The data contain about 570,000 distinct CDR3 sequences, approximately 25% of them singletons. The sequenced sample was blood. These receptors all come from a woman in her 70s in good health.

This clonotype was counted only a few times. The chain has TRBV7-2 and TRBJ2-1, with TRBD2 identical over 12 bases. The CDR3 is 13 residues long. V shed 9 bases, J shed 5 bases, and the junction held 2 bases outside the gene matches. In germline, CDR1 is SGHTA, CDR2 FQGNSA. CDR3 sequence (DNA): TGTGCCAGTGGACTAGCGGGGCACAATGAGCAGTTCTTC. It yields the protein CASGLAGHNEQFF.

This clonotype showed up just once. V gene TRBV7-2 combines with J gene TRBJ1-1, with a tentative D call TRBD1 (5 bases). The V gene's germline CDR1 is SGHTA and CDR2 FQGNSA. The V gene lost 1 base and the J gene lost 3 bases, with 12 bases spanning the gap. The CDR3 is 15 residues long. The CDR3 region has the DNA TGTGCCAGCAGCTTAGTGTCAGGGTGGGACACTGAAGCTTTCTTT. The encoded protein is CASSLVSGWDTEAFF.

This clonotype came up a few times. CDR3 region: CASSVGDSNQPQHF. CDR3 DNA sequence: TGTGCCAGCAGTGTTGGAGACAGCAATCAGCCCCAGCATTTT. The chain recombines TRBV2 with TRBJ1-5, with D hard to call. The ends were cut back, 4 bases at V and 1 base at J, with 8 bases in the middle. Germline-derived CDR1 and CDR2 are SNHLY and FYNNEI. This CDR3 comprises 14 residues.

This chain joins TRBV7-2 and TRBJ1-6; tentative D call: TRBD1 (5 bases). There are 13 residues in the CDR3. V was cut by 4 bases and J by 16 bases, with 17 bases left in between. Per germline, CDR1 SGHTA and CDR2 FQGNSA. The CDR3 DNA follows: TGTGCCAGCAGCTCGGGGAGTGGGACCTCGCTCCACTTT. As protein: CASSSGSGTSLHF.

As for this clonotype: Mismatch with germline at one junction end may stem from a read error. CDR3 DNA: TGTGCCCGCAGTAACCGGGACAACTCCTACGAGCAGTACTTC. Its translation is CARSNRDNSYEQYF. J is TRBJ2-7 and V is TRBV6-2 or TRBV6-3; D perhaps matches TRBD1 (6 bases). There are 14 residues in the CDR3. CDR1 is MNHEY, CDR2 SVGEGT, per germline.

This clonotype was counted many times. The rearrangement links TRBV7-3 to TRBJ2-5, with 9 bases that match TRBD2. This CDR3 contains 15 residues. CDR1 is SGHTA and CDR2 is FQGTGA in the germline V gene. V shed 8 bases and J 3 bases; nucleotides not matched to a gene: 10. The DNA of the CDR3 is TGTGCCAGCGCGTATGGCGGGGGGGGAAAAGAGACCCAGTACTTC. Residues: CASAYGGGGKETQYF. The full variable domain, completed using reference TRBV7-3 and TRBJ2-5, is GAGVSQTPSNKVTEKGKYVELRCDPISGHTALYWYRQSLGQGPEFLIYFQGTGAADDSGLPNDRFFAVRPEGSVSTLKIQRTERGDSAVYLCASAYGGGGKETQYFGPGTRLLVL.

The rearrangement links TRBV20-1 to TRBJ2-5; 7 nucleotides agree with TRBD1. With V trimmed by 5 bases and J by 4 bases, 7 bases remained unmatched. The CDR3 length is 13 residues. CDR1 is DFQATT and CDR2 is SNEGSKA in the germline V gene (reference sequence). The CDR3 reads CSAATGAPETQYF. The CDR3 DNA reads as TGCAGTGCTGCTACAGGGGCTCCAGAGACCCAGTACTTC.

The chain is built from TRBV7-2 and TRBJ2-7, with D possibly TRBD2 on 6 matching bases. The CDR3 is 14 residues long. Germline CDR1 is SGHTA and CDR2 is FQGNSA. V lost 6 bases and J lost 4, with 16 bases in between. The CDR3 DNA reads as TGTGCCAGCAGTCGCTCGCGGGGAGGTTACGAGCAGTACTTC. It codes for CASSRSRGGYEQYF.

This clonotype was observed a handful of times. This chain joins TRBV3-1 and TRBJ2-2; TRBD1 is a possible D gene (6 bases). The CDR3 contains 15 residues. Germline loops: CDR1 LGHDT, CDR2 YNNKEL (reference sequence). Trimming stripped 6 bases from V and 1 base from J, with 12 bases between. In DNA, the CDR3 is TGTGCCAGCAGTCGAAAGGGGGTGAACACCGGGGAGCTGTTTTTT. Amino acid sequence: CASSRKGVNTGELFF.

V and J are TRBV7-2 and TRBJ2-7; TRBD1 is a possible D gene (7 bases). Germline V gene sequence: CDR1 SGHTA, CDR2 FQGNSA. The CDR3 length is 20 residues. V was clipped by 0 bases and J by 1 base, with 25 bases between them. CDR3 protein: CASSLALQLEGALRSYEQYF. The CDR3 bases are TGTGCCAGCAGCTTAGCGTTACAGTTGGAGGGGGCGCTGAGGTCCTACGAGCAGTACTTC.

This chain joins TRBV7-3 and TRBJ2-1; D gene ambiguous. CDR1 SGHTA and CDR2 FQGTGA come from the germline V gene. V lost 7 bases to trimming and J lost 6 bases, with 16 bases between them. The CDR3 runs 14 residues. The CDR3: CASTPSPRSNEQFF. In DNA form, the CDR3 reads TGTGCCAGCACCCCCTCACCTCGATCCAATGAGCAGTTCTTC.

Comment on this clonotype: A much larger clone lies one base from this, so it may be a read error. This sequence joins TRBV11-2 and TRBJ2-4, with 7 bases lining up with TRBD1. The germline gives CDR1 SGHAT, CDR2 FQNNGV. This CDR3 contains 15 residues. In nucleotides, the CDR3 is TGTGCCAGCAGCTTAGGCTCAGGGGGTAAAAGCATTCAGTACTTC. Residues: CASSLGSGGKSIQYF.

J is TRBJ1-4 and V is TRBV7-2, with a tentative D call TRBD1 (5 bases). Germline CDR1 reads SGHTA; CDR2 reads FQGNSA. The ends were cut back, 5 bases at V and 5 bases at J, with 12 bases in the middle. This CDR3 has 14 residues. The DNA of the CDR3 is TGTGCCAGCAGCCGACAGTCAAAGAATGAAAAACTGTTTTTT. It is translated as CASSRQSKNEKLFF.

This clonotype was seen a handful of times. The CDR3 DNA is TGTGCCAGCAGCTTAGCTGGTTATTATGGCACAGATACGCAGTATTTT. This encodes CASSLAGYYGTDTQYF. The chain couples TRBV7-6 to TRBJ2-3; D gene unclear. V lost 0 bases and J 1 base, leaving 11 bases between the germline ends. The germline gives CDR1 SGHVS, CDR2 FNYEAQ. The CDR3 is 16 amino acids.

Many counts were recorded for this clonotype. The CDR3, as DNA: TGTGCCAGTAGCCCTCGGGCCAGTGGGGAGACCCAGTACTTC. Amino acids: CASSPRASGETQYF. V gene TRBV19 combines with J gene TRBJ2-5; no definite D call. The CDR3 extends over 14 amino acids. With 6 bases removed from V and 5 bases from J, the gap between germline ends came to 16 bases. The germline gives CDR1 LNHDA, CDR2 SQIVND (reference sequence).

This clonotype was counted between two and nine times. The chain joins TRBV29-1 to TRBJ2-7; D not certain. Germline V gene lookup returns CDR1 SQVTM and CDR2 ANQGSEA. The CDR3 loop spans 13 amino acids. V was trimmed by 5 bases and J by 3 bases, leaving 14 bases between them. CDR3 DNA sequence: TGCAGCGTTAGTTGGGAACTTAACTACGAGCAGTACTTC. Its translation: CSVSWELNYEQYF.

The chain uses TRBV15 and TRBJ2-5, with 13 positions matching TRBD2. Looked up from germline, CDR1 is LNHNV and CDR2 is YYDKDF (reference sequence). Losses at the gene ends were 3 bases for V and 5 bases for J; bases not matched to a gene: 6. The CDR3 has 16 residues. The CDR3 spells CATSSGRLAGGETQYF. The CDR3, as DNA: TGTGCCACCAGCAGCGGGCGACTAGCGGGAGGTGAGACCCAGTACTTC.

Turning to this clonotype: This may stem from a read error, because a much larger clone lies one nucleotide away. The chain is built from TRBV9 and TRBJ2-1; tentatively, D is TRBD1 (5 bases). The J call is uncertain, as TRBJ2-7 better fits the DNA end. This CDR3 has 13 residues. Germline values: CDR1 SGDLS, CDR2 YYNGEE. The CDR3 here is CASSKDKTYVQYF. The CDR3 DNA reads TGTGCCAGCAGTAAGGACAAAACCTACGTGCAGTACTTC.

This clonotype has a count of ten or more. Its ends do not fully match the called genes, so a read error is possible. The J gene is TRBJ2-7, the V gene TRBV12-3 or TRBV12-4; D remains unclear. The CDR3 totals 11 residues. As DNA, the CDR3 is TGTGCCAGCAGCTTAGGACACGAGCAGTACTTC. Amino acid sequence: CASSLGHEQYF.

This clonotype occurred a few times. The V and J genes are TRBV15 and TRBJ2-7; the D gene could be TRBD1 or TRBD2 (5 bases each). Trimming stripped 5 bases from V and 2 bases from J, with 19 bases between. CDR1 and CDR2 from the germline V gene are LNHNV and YYDKDF (reference sequence). CDR3 length equals 16 residues. The CDR3 region is CATSPSSGTRAYEQYF. In DNA, the CDR3 is TGTGCCACCAGCCCTTCATCCGGGACGCGGGCCTACGAGCAGTACTTC.

This rearrangement joins TRBV6-6 to TRBJ2-5; D is unresolved. V gave up 4 bases and J gave up 11 bases, with 20 bases separating them. The CDR3 totals 14 residues. Per germline, CDR1 MNHNY and CDR2 SVGAGI (reference sequence). CDR3 protein: CASSSPGPGSEQYF. CDR3 bases: TGTGCCAGCAGTTCCCCCGGACCAGGATCGGAGCAGTACTTC.

This clonotype was recorded a few times. The chain is built from TRBV6-2 or TRBV6-3 and TRBJ1-5, with unresolved D. Germline assignment: CDR1 MNHEY and CDR2 SVGEGT. CDR3 length: 13 residues. The V and J ends lost 7 bases and 4 bases respectively, with 11 bases between them. The CDR3 nucleotides are TGTGCCAGCATGATGGCTATGAATCAGCCCCAGCATTTT. It codes for CASMMAMNQPQHF.

This clonotype was seen a few times. V usage is TRBV6-6 and J usage is TRBJ2-1; D unclear. V shed 7 bases and J shed 1 base, with 14 bases lying between them. The germline gives CDR1 MNHNY, CDR2 SVGAGI (reference sequence). CDR3 length: 15 amino acids. CDR3 DNA: TGTGCCAGCACCCCGAGTGGCTATTCCTACAATGAGCAGTTCTTC. The encoded protein is CASTPSGYSYNEQFF.

The chain links TRBV12-5 to TRBJ2-1, with 8 bases identical to TRBD1. With V trimmed by 1 base and J by 3 bases, 5 bases remained unmatched. Germline loops: CDR1 LGHNT, CDR2 FRNRAP. This CDR3 contains 16 residues. This CDR3 reads CASGLATGDLYNEQFF. As DNA, the CDR3 is TGTGCTAGTGGTTTGGCGACAGGGGACCTCTACAATGAGCAGTTCTTC.

This clonotype was seen more than once but under ten times. The CDR3 nucleotides are TGTGCCAGCTTTTCAGGGGCGCGGGGCTACACCTTC. Its protein product is CASFSGARGYTF. V and J are TRBV7-9 and TRBJ1-2; a weak D match, TRBD1 (6 bases). CDR3 length: 12 amino acids. Germline V gives CDR1 SEHNR, CDR2 FQNEAQ (reference sequence). Trimming removed 8 bases at V and 8 bases at J, with 15 bases between.

This clonotype was seen just once. Mismatch with germline at one junction end may stem from a read error. The V gene is TRBV7-2, the J gene TRBJ2-5; D remains ambiguous. The CDR3 consists of 15 residues. The germline V gene has CDR1 SGHTA and CDR2 FQGNSA. CDR3 nucleotides: TGTGCCAGCAGCTTAAATCTCGCTGGGCAAGGGACCCAGTACTTC. It encodes CASSLNLAGQGTQYF.

This clonotype was counted between two and nine times. The chain links TRBV25-1 to TRBJ2-7; 9 positions match TRBD1. The germline gives CDR1 MGHDK, CDR2 SYGVNS. CDR3 length: 17 residues. V lost 4 bases, J lost 7 bases, and 17 bases stayed unmatched. The DNA of the CDR3 is TGTGCCAGCAGTGCCTCCTACCGCCGGGACAGGGTAGGTGAGCAGTACTTC. It specifies CASSASYRRDRVGEQYF.